The 25 T cell receptor beta chains in this list originate from one sample, sequenced in a study of blood T cell repertoires in COVID-19. The protocol was immunoSEQ multiplex PCR, while the TCRdb copy is restricted to in-frame clones and leaves out a portion. Among more than 80,000 clones listed, less than 95% were seen once. What was sequenced was peripheral blood. The receptors shown here come from a man between 18 and 29 years old with COVID-19, enrolled during active disease.

The rearrangement uses TRBV14 and TRBJ2-5; a possible D gene is TRBD2 (5 bases). The V end lost 2 bases, the J end lost 1 base, and 8 bases lay between the germline ends. This CDR3 region has 14 residues. Germline V gene lookup returns CDR1 SGHDN and CDR2 FVKESK. CDR3 coding DNA: TGTGCCAGCAGCCAAAGGCGGGCCCAAGAGACCCAGTACTTC. Encoded protein: CASSQRRAQETQYF.

The V gene is TRBV13, the J gene TRBJ2-5; TRBD2 matches 8 bases. The germline V gene has CDR1 PRHDT and CDR2 FYEKMQ (reference sequence). Unmatched junction bases numbered 13, after V lost 8 bases and J lost 5 bases. The CDR3 covers 15 residues. CDR3 sequence: CASGSGGGLGETQYF. DNA of the CDR3: TGTGCCAGCGGGTCCGGCGGGGGGCTGGGGGAGACCCAGTACTTC.

This chain joins TRBV5-4 and TRBJ1-2; 9 bases line up with TRBD1. V lost 7 bases, J lost 5 bases, and 3 bases stayed unmatched. CDR3 length equals 12 residues. Germline V lookup: CDR1 SGHNT, CDR2 YYREEE (reference sequence). The CDR3 region is CASGQGPYGYTF. CDR3 in DNA: TGTGCCAGCGGACAGGGGCCATATGGCTACACCTTC.

This chain uses TRBV7-2 with TRBJ2-7; 8 bases match TRBD1. V lost 5 bases, J lost 2 bases, and 5 bases stayed unmatched. Germline CDR1 is SGHTA and CDR2 is FQGNSA. The CDR3 sequence is 14 residues long. In nucleotides, the CDR3 is TGTGCCAGCAGCCCCGGACAGGGACCCTACGAGCAGTACTTC. This translates into CASSPGQGPYEQYF.

This chain uses TRBV21-1 with TRBJ1-1; the DNA was not used to check the table's D call, TRBD1. TRBV21-1 is recorded as a pseudogene. This CDR3 is built from 18 residues. CDR3 nucleotide sequence: TGTGCCAGCAGCAAAGTGGACAGGGGTTCCAACTTGAACACTGAAGCTTTCTTT. Its translation is CASSKVDRGSNLNTEAFF.

The chain employs TRBV7-3 and TRBJ1-2, with D perhaps matching TRBD1 (6 bases). There are 15 residues in the CDR3. The germline gives CDR1 SGHTA, CDR2 FQGTGA. Deletions cut 2 bases from V and 4 bases from J, with 14 bases between. The CDR3 loop reads CASSLHPGDTYGYTF. In nucleotides, the CDR3 is TGTGCCAGCAGCTTACATCCCGGGGACACCTATGGCTACACCTTC.

CDR3 sequence reads: CATAGWQETQYF. As DNA, the CDR3 is TGTGCCACCGCAGGGTGGCAAGAGACCCAGTACTTC. The chain carries TRBV28 and TRBJ2-5; the D gene is possibly TRBD1 (5 bases). Trimming took off 10 bases at V and 2 bases at J, with 11 bases between the two ends. Germline CDR1 and CDR2: MDHEN and SYDVKM. This CDR3 is 12 amino acids long.

The chain recombines TRBV11-3 with TRBJ2-1; D might be TRBD2 (5 bases). Trimming shortened V by 5 bases and J by 5 bases, and 7 bases separated the two germline ends. Germline V gene data show CDR1 as SGHNT and CDR2 as YENEEA. This CDR3 comprises 12 residues. The CDR3 reads CASSHGDNEQFF. CDR3 nucleotide sequence: TGTGCCAGCAGCCACGGGGACAATGAGCAGTTCTTC.

The chain uses TRBV14 and TRBJ2-7; 9 bases are a match to TRBD2. From germline, CDR1 is SGHDN and CDR2 FVKESK. Unmatched junction bases numbered 9, after V lost 3 bases and J lost 6 bases. CDR3 length: 15 residues. DNA of the CDR3: TGTGCCAGCAGCCACCCCGGGACTAGCTTCGGCGAGCAGTACTTC. Its translation is CASSHPGTSFGEQYF.

This chain links TRBV11-2 with TRBJ2-2, with TRBD1 matching over 7 bases. This CDR3 has 14 residues. V gave up 3 bases and J gave up 7 bases; unmatched junction bases: 5. The V gene's germline CDR1 is SGHAT and CDR2 FQNNGV. DNA for the CDR3: TGTGCCAGCAGCTTTACAGGGGTCGGCGGGGAGCTGTTTTTT. Translation gives CASSFTGVGGELFF.

This rearrangement joins TRBV10-3 to TRBJ2-7; 13 bases align to TRBD2. The CDR3 runs 16 residues. Trimming removed 2 bases from V and 1 base from J; junction bases left unmatched: 2. CDR1 is ENHRY and CDR2 is SYGVKD in the germline V gene. Here the CDR3 DNA reads TGTGCCATCAGTGAGACTAGCGGGAGGGCGTCCTACGAGCAGTACTTC. Translating it yields CAISETSGRASYEQYF.

The rearrangement links TRBV10-3 to TRBJ1-1; 9 nucleotides agree with TRBD1. Unmatched junction bases numbered 19, after V lost 6 bases and J lost 5 bases. In germline, CDR1 is ENHRY, CDR2 SYGVKD. The CDR3 is 18 amino acids. CDR3 amino acids: CAIRYTGTGKPQGTEAFF. In DNA, the CDR3 is TGTGCCATCAGATATACCGGGACAGGGAAACCCCAAGGGACTGAAGCTTTCTTT.

Remarks on this clone: At one end, the junction sequence differs from germline, possibly due to a read error. The chain recombines TRBV5-6 with TRBJ1-4; D gene uncertain. The CDR3 totals 12 residues. Germline values: CDR1 SGHDT, CDR2 YYEEEE. The CDR3 DNA reads TGTGCCAGCAGCGCAGGCACAGAAAAACTGCTTTTT. It is translated as CASSAGTEKLLF.

The genes are TRBV28 and TRBJ1-5, with no clear D. Germline assignment: CDR1 MDHEN and CDR2 SYDVKM. The CDR3 loop spans 11 amino acids. Trimming removed 8 bases at V and 0 bases at J, with 2 bases between. The chain's CDR3 is CASRSNQPQHF. The CDR3 DNA reads TGTGCCAGCCGTAGCAATCAGCCCCAGCATTTT. The full variable domain, its missing parts supplied by reference TRBV28 and TRBJ1-5, is DVKVTQSSRYLVKRTGEKVFLECVQDMDHENMFWYRQDPGLGLRLIYFSYDVKMKEKGDIPEGYSVSREKKERFSLILESASTNQTSMYLCASRSNQPQHFGDGTRLSIL.

The chain is built from TRBV15 and TRBJ2-3; 7 bases agree with TRBD2. The V and J ends lost 3 bases and 7 bases, in that order; junction bases with no gene match: 10. CDR1 is LNHNV and CDR2 is YYDKDF in the germline V gene (reference sequence). This CDR3 region has 15 residues. In nucleotides, the CDR3 is TGTGCCACCAGCAGCGAGGGAGGGCCTTCCCATACGCAGTATTTT. It is translated as CATSSEGGPSHTQYF.

J is TRBJ2-2 and V is TRBV21-1; the D call of TRBD1 is as the table states it, not checked on the DNA. TRBV21-1 is designated a pseudogene. CDR3 length: 16 residues. DNA of the CDR3: TGTGCCAGCAGCAAAGAGGTCAGGGTGAACACCGGGGAGCTGTTTTTT. Its protein product is CASSKEVRVNTGELFF.

V usage is TRBV4-3 and J usage is TRBJ2-5, with 10 bases matching TRBD1. The CDR3 is 15 amino acids. Germline V lookup: CDR1 LGHNA, CDR2 YSLEER. V was pared by 4 bases and J by 7 bases, with 9 bases of the junction left unmatched. CDR3 loop: CASSLLLRDRGTQYF. The CDR3 DNA is TGCGCCAGCAGCCTACTCCTCCGGGACAGGGGGACCCAGTACTTC.

The chain joins TRBV7-2 to TRBJ1-6; weak D call: TRBD1 (5 bases). Germline V lookup: CDR1 SGHTA, CDR2 FQGNSA. This CDR3 has 16 amino acids. With 0 bases removed from V and 8 bases from J, the gap between germline ends came to 14 bases. CDR3 DNA: TGTGCCAGCAGCTTAGCGGGGCCCCGACCCCATTCACCCCTCCACTTT. It codes for CASSLAGPRPHSPLHF.

V is TRBV19 and J is TRBJ2-7; D is unclear. The CDR3 length is 15 residues. The germline V gene encodes CDR1 LNHDA and CDR2 SQIVND (reference sequence). V was shortened by 4 bases and J by 4 bases, with 17 bases between the two germline ends. The CDR3 nucleotides read TGTGCCAGTAGTACCGCCGGGTCCAAAGGATACGAGCAGTACTTC. Amino acids: CASSTAGSKGYEQYF. The full variable domain, completed using reference TRBV19 and TRBJ2-7, is DGGITQSPKYLFRKEGQNVTLSCEQNLNHDAMYWYRQDPGQGLRLIYYSQIVNDFQKGDIAEGYSVSREKKESFPLTVTSAQKNPTAFYLCASSTAGSKGYEQYFGPGTRLTVT.

The CDR3 DNA reads TGTGCCAGCAGTTTATGGGGAGAAGCCTATAATTCACCCCTCCACTTT. This sequence encodes CASSLWGEAYNSPLHF. This chain links TRBV28 with TRBJ1-6, with D unclear. V was cut by 0 bases and J by 2 bases, with 8 bases left in between. The CDR3 is 16 amino acids. Per the germline V gene, CDR1 is MDHEN and CDR2 is SYDVKM.

The chain joins TRBV19 to TRBJ2-7; 9 bases line up with TRBD1. The ends lost 1 base at V and 4 bases at J; junction bases unmatched: 5. The CDR3 is 15 amino acids. Germline loops: CDR1 LNHDA, CDR2 SQIVND (reference sequence). DNA of the CDR3: TGTGCCAGTAGTATAGTTGGGACAGGGACTTACGAGCAGTACTTC. Translation gives CASSIVGTGTYEQYF.

As to this clone: A junction boundary mismatches the germline segment, possibly from a read error. V usage is TRBV5-8 and J usage is TRBJ2-7; 7 bases agree with TRBD1. This CDR3 comprises 12 residues. Per germline, CDR1 SGHTS and CDR2 YDEGEE. The CDR3 spells CASSWRTGVWNF. The CDR3 DNA reads TGTGCCAGCAGCTGGAGAACAGGGGTGTGGAACTTC.

The V call is TRBV18, the J call TRBJ1-6, with D perhaps TRBD1 (5 bases). The CDR3 is 17 amino acids. V was cut by 6 bases and J by 0 bases, with 15 bases left in between. Germline loops: CDR1 KGHSH, CDR2 LQKENI. The CDR3 here is CASSLDKASSYNSPLHF. CDR3 DNA: TGTGCCAGCTCGCTGGACAAGGCGAGCTCCTATAATTCACCCCTCCACTTT.

The CDR3: CASRRLSGNTIYF. CDR3 DNA: TGTGCCAGCAGGCGACTCTCTGGAAACACCATATATTTT. The chain uses TRBV28 and TRBJ1-3, with D unclear. Trimming cost V 6 bases and J 0 bases, with 6 bases left between them. Germline CDR1 reads MDHEN; CDR2 reads SYDVKM. There are 13 residues in the CDR3.

This rearrangement joins TRBV9 to TRBJ2-7, with D maybe TRBD2 (8 bases). The V end lost 5 bases, the J end lost 5 bases, and 20 bases lay between the germline ends. Germline loops: CDR1 SGDLS, CDR2 YYNGEE. The CDR3 is 15 residues long. CDR3: CASSPREGAIDEQYF. CDR3 DNA: TGTGCCAGCAGTCCACGGGAGGGGGCTATCGACGAGCAGTACTTC. Complete variable domain (other parts from reference TRBV9 and TRBJ2-7): DSGVTQTPKHLITATGQRVTLRCSPRSGDLSVYWYQQSLDQGLQFLIQYYNGEERAKGNILERFSAQQFPDLHSELNLSSLELGDSALYFCASSPREGAIDEQYFGPGTRLTVT.